The rows below give T cell receptor beta chains drawn from one sample of a study of cytomegalovirus exposure and HLA in healthy donors. Only in-frame clones appear in the TCRdb table, and some are missing; sequencing was by immunoSEQ multiplex PCR. The listing contains approximately 110,000 clones. Sequenced input: PBMCs. The source is a man in his late teens or twenties in good health and CMV-seronegative. CDR3s include the opening cysteine and the closing phenylalanine or tryptophan. Fields, in order: V gene, J gene, CDR3 protein.

TRBV28	TRBJ2-5	CASTPPDRAKETQYF
TRBV7-9	TRBJ1-1	CASSRGTGGMNTEAFF
TRBV29-1	TRBJ1-2	CSVQGQGSNYGYTF
TRBV19	TRBJ2-1	CASNVDRASSYNEQFF
TRBV19	TRBJ1-1	CASSIGHGNTEAFF
TRBV29-1	TRBJ1-5	CSVGGQGAQPQHF
TRBV6-5	TRBJ1-5	CASSSDRGNQPQHF
TRBV6-1	TRBJ2-1	CASSADSSYNEQFF
TRBV30	TRBJ1-2	CAWIPRVAGAGTNYGYTF
TRBV6-6	TRBJ1-2	CASSTDRLGYTF
TRBV23-1	TRBJ1-1	CSQLGAGLMNTEAFF
TRBV14	TRBJ2-5	CASSPMGQTQYF
TRBV9	TRBJ2-1	CASTAGGPVNEQFF
TRBV5-1	.	CASSWRLRQGIDEQYF
TRBV7-2	TRBJ2-1	CASRPPAGRQFF
TRBV9	TRBJ2-7	CASSAAGLARNEQYF
TRBV5-1	TRBJ1-2	CASSTQDGYTF